The clone carrying this TCR beta chain was detected ten times or more. The entry originates in a study of human T cells and chemical hapten exposure. Overall study: Patch tests containing 0.01% DPC, applied to the upper back, were read at 6 days.

The CDR3 totals 16 residues. Germline assignment: CDR1 SGHAT and CDR2 FQDESV (reference sequence). V lost 5 bases, J lost 8 bases, and 12 bases stayed unmatched. Time point defined: patch test 2, 6 weeks after DPC sensitization. This sample's treatment: therapeutic diphenylcyclopropenone sensitization with weekly scalp DPC. One entry per CDR3 protein, called by TCRdb with MiXCR from the RACE reads. Of about 40,000 distinct CDR3 sequences in the sample, approximately 3.5% were seen once. The clonotype was recovered from a man between 40 and 49 years old with alopecia areata. Some clones in this sample may be carry-over from other donors' samples. The V call is TRBV11-1, the J call TRBJ2-1, with 10 bases aligning to TRBD2. Sequences were derived from whole blood, sampled in connection with sensitization to the hapten diphenylcyclopropenone (DPC). The CDR3, as DNA: TGTGCCAGCAGCGCCCCGACTAGCGGGTCTGCCCATGAGCAGTTCTTC. Protein product: CASSAPTSGSAHEQFF.